This entry lists 30 T cell receptor beta chains sequenced from one sample in a study of blood T cell repertoires in COVID-19. Profiling relied on immunoSEQ multiplex PCR, and the TCRdb table lists in-frame clones only, not all of them. This sample yields roughly 300,000 clones, of which about 90% are seen a single time; approximately 2% belongs to the top ten. The sequenced sample consisted of peripheral blood. These receptors were taken from a woman aged 30 to 39 with COVID-19, enrolled during active disease.

The chain combines TRBV9 with TRBJ1-6; D gene unclear. There are 12 residues in the CDR3. Trimming removed 6 bases from V and 6 bases from J, with 7 bases in between. The germline gives CDR1 SGDLS, CDR2 YYNGEE. The CDR3 loop is CASNLLNSPLHF. In DNA form, the CDR3 reads TGTGCCAGCAATCTCCTTAATTCACCCCTCCACTTT.

This rearrangement joins TRBV19 to TRBJ1-1, with D unclear. V was pared by 6 bases and J by 5 bases, with 16 bases between. The CDR3 contains 14 residues. In germline, CDR1 is LNHDA, CDR2 SQIVND (reference sequence). The CDR3 here is CASSGEGFYTEAFF. DNA of the CDR3: TGTGCCAGTAGCGGGGAAGGGTTTTATACTGAAGCTTTCTTT.

The rearrangement joins TRBV6-2 or TRBV6-3 to TRBJ1-1; D is undetermined. Germline V gene lookup returns CDR1 MNHEY and CDR2 SVGEGT. V lost 6 bases, J lost 1 base, and 12 bases lay in between. The CDR3 has 14 residues. CDR3 residues: CASSRLAGNTEAFF. The DNA for the CDR3 is TGTGCCAGCAGCCGCCTGGCAGGGAACACTGAAGCTTTCTTT.

V and J are TRBV7-9 and TRBJ2-2; 8 bases map to TRBD2. Germline CDR1 and CDR2: SEHNR and FQNEAQ (reference sequence). The CDR3 contains 17 residues. After removal of 2 bases from V and 3 bases from J, the junction contained 8 bases not matched to a gene. CDR3: CASSLFGAGVDTGELFF. CDR3 DNA: TGTGCCAGCAGCTTATTTGGAGCGGGGGTGGACACCGGGGAGCTGTTTTTT.

This clone was observed a few times. The genes are TRBV5-1 and TRBJ1-2, with 9 bases lining up with TRBD1. The junction had 4 bases not matched to a gene; V was cut back by 5 bases and J by 5 bases. CDR1 SGHRS and CDR2 YFSETQ come from the germline V gene. This CDR3 comprises 13 residues. The CDR3 sequence: CASRPGTGYGYTF. DNA for the CDR3: TGCGCCAGCAGGCCCGGGACAGGGTATGGCTACACCTTC.

The rearrangement uses TRBV30 and TRBJ1-3; D remains ambiguous. Trimming cost V 0 bases and J 4 bases, with 13 bases left between them. Germline loops: CDR1 GTSNPN, CDR2 SVGIG (reference sequence). This CDR3 region has 15 residues. The DNA for the CDR3 is TGTGCCTGGAGTGTCGGAGGAGAAGCAGGAAACACCATATATTTT. Encoded protein: CAWSVGGEAGNTIYF.

The chain is built from TRBV19 and TRBJ1-6; TRBD1 aligns across 9 bases. The CDR3 runs 16 residues. Germline V gives CDR1 LNHDA, CDR2 SQIVND (reference sequence). Unmatched junction bases numbered 5, after V lost 5 bases and J lost 3 bases. CDR3 loop: CASSHTGGYYNSPLHF. Here the CDR3 DNA reads TGTGCCAGTAGTCACACAGGGGGCTACTATAATTCACCCCTCCACTTT.

CDR3: CSVEDGTGELFF. CDR3 DNA: TGCAGCGTTGAAGACGGCACCGGGGAGCTGTTTTTT. V usage is TRBV29-1 and J usage is TRBJ2-2, with unresolved D. The germline V gene encodes CDR1 SQVTM and CDR2 ANQGSEA. V shed 0 bases and J shed 4 bases, with 3 bases lying between them. CDR3 length equals 12 residues.

This rearrangement joins TRBV14 to TRBJ2-7, with D hard to call. Germline-derived CDR1 and CDR2 are SGHDN and FVKESK. V lost 0 bases and J lost 1, with 7 bases in between. The CDR3 totals 14 residues. For the CDR3, the DNA is TGTGCCAGCAGCCAAGATCAGGTTTCCTACGAGCAGTACTTC. It is translated as CASSQDQVSYEQYF.

The chain recombines TRBV6-1 with TRBJ1-2; D perhaps matches TRBD1 (5 bases). The germline V gene has CDR1 MNHNS and CDR2 SASEGT. Trimming shortened V by 3 bases and J by 6 bases, and 8 bases separated the two germline ends. The CDR3 runs to 12 residues. In DNA form, the CDR3 reads TGTGCCAGCAGTGACAGGGTGGATGGCTACACCTTC. Its protein product is CASSDRVDGYTF.

J is TRBJ2-1 and V is TRBV5-1; 7 nucleotides align to TRBD1. The J segment lost 0 bases and the V segment lost 4 bases, leaving 4 bases of the junction unmatched. The CDR3 is 15 residues long. Germline CDR1 is SGHRS and CDR2 is YFSETQ. CDR3 nucleotides: TGCGCCAGCAGCCAGACAGGGACCTCCTACAATGAGCAGTTCTTC. This translates into CASSQTGTSYNEQFF.

This chain joins TRBV6-5 and TRBJ1-1; no clear D gene. V gave up 2 bases and J gave up 0 bases, with 7 bases separating them. Germline CDR1 reads MNHEY; CDR2 reads SVGAGI. The CDR3 consists of 14 residues. The CDR3 DNA sequence: TGTGCCAGCAGTTACGCATCAGTGAACACTGAAGCTTTCTTT. Its translation is CASSYASVNTEAFF.

V usage is TRBV18 and J usage is TRBJ2-3; D is unclear. Deletions cut 0 bases from V and 2 bases from J, with 6 bases between. This CDR3 is built from 14 residues. Germline loops: CDR1 KGHSH, CDR2 LQKENI. The CDR3 reads CASSPPGNTDTQYF. The CDR3 bases are TGTGCCAGCTCACCACCGGGCAACACAGATACGCAGTATTTT.

The chain employs TRBV19 and TRBJ1-5; a weak D match, TRBD1 (5 bases). The germline V and J ends were trimmed by 7 bases and 4 bases, with 14 bases remaining between them. The germline CDR1 and CDR2 sequences are LNHDA and SQIVND (reference sequence). This CDR3 comprises 14 residues. The CDR3 DNA reads TGTGCCAGTACCATGGGCGGGGGTAATCAGCCCCAGCATTTT. This translates into CASTMGGGNQPQHF.

The genes are TRBV7-3 and TRBJ2-3; D unresolved. CDR1 and CDR2 from the germline V gene are SGHTA and FQGTGA. Trimming stripped 2 bases from V and 4 bases from J, with 13 bases between. CDR3 length: 15 amino acids. This CDR3 reads CASSLEPSVADTQYF. DNA for the CDR3: TGTGCCAGCAGCTTAGAGCCATCGGTTGCAGATACGCAGTATTTT.

The gene calls are TRBV28 and TRBJ1-6, with 7 bases fitting TRBD1. V dropped 5 bases and J dropped 8; count of bases not matched to a gene: 6. There are 14 residues in the CDR3. The germline gives CDR1 MDHEN, CDR2 SYDVKM. The CDR3 loop reads CASSLGQLYSPLHF. CDR3 coding DNA: TGTGCCAGCAGTCTGGGACAGCTATATTCACCCCTCCACTTT.

The chain combines TRBV29-1 with TRBJ1-1; D is possibly TRBD1 (6 bases). This CDR3 is built from 12 residues. CDR1 and CDR2 from the germline V gene are SQVTM and ANQGSEA. The germline V and J ends were trimmed by 7 bases and 0 bases, with 9 bases remaining between them. The CDR3 loop is CSAGQMNTEAFF. The CDR3 DNA reads as TGCAGCGCCGGACAGATGAACACTGAAGCTTTCTTT.

This chain joins TRBV2 and TRBJ1-2, with TRBD1 as a possible D gene (6 bases). Germline V CDR1 and CDR2: SNHLY, FYNNEI. CDR3 size: 10 residues. With 11 bases removed from V and 10 bases from J, the gap between germline ends came to 14 bases. The CDR3 region has the DNA TGTGCCGGGGGGGCCGGGATCTACACCTTC. This codes for CAGGAGIYTF.

The table lists this clone with a count of one. The rearrangement uses TRBV19 and TRBJ1-1, with unresolved D. The ends were cut back, 7 bases at V and 4 bases at J, with 13 bases in the middle. The CDR3 has 13 amino acids. Looked up from germline, CDR1 is LNHDA and CDR2 is SQIVND (reference sequence). The CDR3 here is CASTISGSTEAFF. CDR3 nucleotide sequence: TGTGCCAGTACCATCTCCGGGAGCACTGAAGCTTTCTTT.

The sample holds one count of this clone. This sequence joins TRBV2 and TRBJ1-3, with TRBD1 matching 12 bases. Germline trimming cut 11 bases from V and 4 bases from J; bases unmatched to any gene: 9. CDR1 SNHLY and CDR2 FYNNEI come from the germline V gene. The CDR3 runs 15 residues. This CDR3 is CAVPGQGASGNTIYF. The CDR3 DNA reads TGTGCCGTCCCGGGACAGGGGGCGTCGGGAAACACCATATATTTT.

The chain carries TRBV2 and TRBJ2-1; 9 nucleotides agree with TRBD1. Trimming removed 7 bases from V and 2 bases from J; junction bases left unmatched: 3. The CDR3 is 14 amino acids. Germline CDR1 SNHLY, CDR2 FYNNEI. DNA for the CDR3: TGTGCCAGCACCCGGGACAGGGCCTACAATGAGCAGTTCTTC. It codes for CASTRDRAYNEQFF. Supplemented by reference TRBV2 and TRBJ2-1, the full variable domain reads EPEVTQTPSHQVTQMGQEVILRCVPISNHLYFYWYRQILGQKVEFLVSFYNNEISEKSEIFDDQFSVERPDGSNFTLKIRSTKLEDSAMYFCASTRDRAYNEQFFGPGTRLTVL.

This clone was counted a single time. The gene calls are TRBV6-5 and TRBJ2-3; 11 nucleotides match TRBD2. CDR1 and CDR2 from the germline V gene are MNHEY and SVGAGI. This CDR3 has 14 residues. Trimming removed 10 bases from V and 2 bases from J; junction bases left unmatched: 5. CDR3 coding DNA: TGTGCCACTAGCGGGGGGCTCCACACAGATACGCAGTATTTT. Translated, it gives CATSGGLHTDTQYF.

The chain joins TRBV19 to TRBJ2-2; 9 nucleotides line up with TRBD2. V was pared by 10 bases and J by 3 bases, with 6 bases of the junction left unmatched. The CDR3 is 14 amino acids. Germline-derived CDR1 and CDR2 are LNHDA and SQIVND (reference sequence). The CDR3 spells CATISGGYTGELFF. The CDR3 nucleotides are TGTGCCACAATTAGCGGGGGTTACACCGGGGAGCTGTTTTTT.

The chain couples TRBV9 to TRBJ2-3; 8 bases fit TRBD1. Germline V gene lookup returns CDR1 SGDLS and CDR2 YYNGEE. The CDR3 loop spans 17 amino acids. With V trimmed by 4 bases and J by 0 bases, 10 bases remained unmatched. CDR3 in DNA: TGTGCCAGCAGCCCCGGGACAGGAAGATATAGCACAGATACGCAGTATTTT. Translated, it gives CASSPGTGRYSTDTQYF.

This clone came up once. The chain links TRBV6-5 to TRBJ2-1; 13 nucleotides agree with TRBD2. Trimming took 2 bases from V and 6 from J; bases not matched to a gene: 1. The CDR3 extends over 15 amino acids. Germline V lookup: CDR1 MNHEY, CDR2 SVGAGI. The CDR3 here is CASSYRTSGGNEQFF. CDR3 sequence (DNA): TGTGCCAGCAGTTACAGGACTAGCGGGGGCAATGAGCAGTTCTTC.

V is TRBV5-4 and J is TRBJ2-7; TRBD1 matches at 8 bases. The germline CDR1 and CDR2 sequences are SGHNT and YYREEE (reference sequence). This CDR3 comprises 14 residues. With V trimmed by 4 bases and J by 3 bases, 6 bases remained unmatched. The chain's CDR3 is CASSPDRGSYEQYV. For the CDR3, the DNA is TGTGCCAGCAGCCCTGACAGGGGAAGCTACGAGCAGTACGTC.

The V and J genes are TRBV19 and TRBJ2-1, with D perhaps matching TRBD2 (5 bases). Trimming stripped 5 bases from V and 7 bases from J, with 9 bases between. CDR3 length: 12 residues. Germline assignment: CDR1 LNHDA and CDR2 SQIVND (reference sequence). DNA of the CDR3: TGTGCCAGTAGTCCCGGGAAGAATGAGCAGTTCTTC. This codes for CASSPGKNEQFF.

This rearrangement joins TRBV2 to TRBJ2-1, with D possibly being TRBD1 (5 bases). Trimming cost V 3 bases and J 5 bases, with 20 bases left between them. The germline V gene has CDR1 SNHLY and CDR2 FYNNEI. CDR3 length equals 17 residues. CDR3 nucleotides: TGTGCCAGCAGTGATCTTGGAGACAGTCCGATCGACAATGAGCAGTTCTTC. Its protein product is CASSDLGDSPIDNEQFF.

This clone came up once. The chain uses TRBV7-9 and TRBJ1-1; the D gene is possibly TRBD1 (5 bases). The CDR3 loop spans 14 amino acids. Trimming cost V 5 bases and J 0 bases, with 10 bases left between them. Germline V gene lookup returns CDR1 SEHNR and CDR2 FQNEAQ (reference sequence). DNA of the CDR3: TGTGCCAGCAGCCCCGGCAGGGTGAACACTGAAGCTTTCTTT. It encodes CASSPGRVNTEAFF.

The V gene is TRBV27, the J gene TRBJ1-1; 7 bases are a match to TRBD1. The CDR3 length is 14 residues. In germline, CDR1 is MNHEY, CDR2 SMNVEV (reference sequence). Trimming took 8 bases from V and 0 from J; bases not matched to a gene: 6. Here the CDR3 reads CASGDSLMNTEAFF. The CDR3 nucleotides read TGTGCCAGCGGGGACAGTCTCATGAACACTGAAGCTTTCTTT.